Following are 18 T cell receptor beta chains from one sample sequenced in a study of regulatory T cells in long-lasting Graves disease. As to time point: newly diagnosed GD, antithyroid drugs for less than 3 months. Extracted PBMC RNA gave rise to the TCR library. Arm-PCR of CDR3 regions and iRepertoire HTBI primers were used to build TCR beta libraries. One entry per CDR3 protein results from TCRdb running MiXCR on the multiplex PCR reads. This table holds hundreds of thousands of distinct CDR3 sequences, 16% found once. These data also formed part of another study, on T cells in Graves' hyperthyroidism and ophthalmopathy.

The specimen was peripheral blood mononuclear cells (PBMCs), collected at new diagnosis, from a patient treated with antithyroid drugs. All receptors come from a woman aged 30 to 39 with Graves disease.

This clonotype was seen repeatedly, ten times or more. The CDR3 DNA reads as TGCGCCAGCAGCTTGGGGACTAGCGGGAGCCACAATGAGCAGTTCTTC. Amino acid sequence: CASSLGTSGSHNEQFF. V usage is TRBV5-1 and J usage is TRBJ2-1, with 13 bases aligning to TRBD2. The junction had 2 bases not matched to a gene; V was cut back by 0 bases and J by 5 bases. This CDR3 spans 16 amino acids. Germline CDR1 reads SGHRS; CDR2 reads YFSETQ. The full variable domain, with the rest looked up from reference TRBV5-1 and TRBJ2-1, is KAGVTQTPRYLIKTRGQQVTLSCSPISGHRSVSWYQQTPGQGLQFLFEYFSETQRNKGNFPGRFSGRQFSNSRSEMNVSTLELGDSALYLCASSLGTSGSHNEQFFGPGTRLTVL.

The table lists this clonotype with a few counts. The rearrangement links TRBV20-1 to TRBJ2-2, with no clear D. The CDR3 covers 19 residues. CDR1 and CDR2 from the germline V gene are DFQATT and SNEGSKA (reference sequence). The V end was cut by 5 bases, the J end by 3 bases, with 28 bases between. DNA of the CDR3: TGCAGTGCTGCGATACCAGCTCAATCACGGCAGCAGGACACCGGGGAGCTGTTTTTT. Protein: CSAAIPAQSRQQDTGELFF.

This clonotype was counted ten times or more. CDR3 residues: CASSHGTGALFGYTF. CDR3 nucleotides: TGTGCCAGCAGTCACGGGACAGGGGCCCTCTTTGGCTACACCTTC. This rearrangement joins TRBV28 to TRBJ1-2; TRBD1 aligns across 10 bases. With V trimmed by 5 bases and J by 7 bases, 10 bases remained unmatched. CDR3 size: 15 residues. Germline CDR1 and CDR2: MDHEN and SYDVKM.

The sample holds many counts of this clonotype. V and J are TRBV7-9 and TRBJ2-3, with D unclear. The V end lost 4 bases, the J end lost 6 bases, and 26 bases lay between the germline ends. CDR1 SEHNR and CDR2 FQNEAQ come from the germline V gene (reference sequence). The CDR3 is 18 amino acids. Written as DNA, the CDR3 is TGTGCCAGCAGCTCCCCGACCCTCCATCCCGGGCCGAGGGATACGCAGTATTTT. Amino acids: CASSSPTLHPGPRDTQYF.

With regard to this clonotype: A much larger clonotype is one base distant, so this may be a read error. CDR3 DNA sequence: TGTGCCAGCACCGGCGCACTGTTCAATCAGCCCCGGCATTTT. Its protein is CASTGALFNQPRHF. The chain joins TRBV28 to TRBJ1-5, with D unclear. Germline V gives CDR1 MDHEN, CDR2 SYDVKM. This CDR3 contains 14 residues.

This clonotype was detected ten times or more. The chain couples TRBV18 to TRBJ1-4; D not certain. The CDR3 runs to 14 residues. The V gene lost 3 bases and the J gene lost 2 bases, with 7 bases spanning the gap. CDR1 and CDR2 from the germline V gene are KGHSH and LQKENI. The CDR3 region has the DNA TGTGCCAGCTCACCTCTACCGACTAATGAAAAACTGTTTTTT. Translating it yields CASSPLPTNEKLFF.

This clonotype was counted many times. The chain links TRBV12-3 or TRBV12-4 to TRBJ1-2; no firm D call. CDR3 size: 14 residues. Trimming removed 3 bases from V and 2 bases from J, with 10 bases in between. The CDR3 DNA sequence: TGTGCCAGCAGTTTTGAGGGAGGGAACTATGGCTACACCTTC. Translated, it gives CASSFEGGNYGYTF.

This chain links TRBV11-3 with TRBJ2-2, with 10 positions matching TRBD2. CDR3 length equals 17 residues. V gave up 5 bases and J gave up 4 bases; unmatched junction bases: 10. From germline, CDR1 is SGHNT and CDR2 YENEEA. This chain's CDR3 is CASSPGVAGGSTGELFF. The CDR3 DNA follows: TGTGCCAGCAGCCCCGGGGTAGCGGGAGGCAGCACCGGGGAGCTGTTTTTT.

The V and J genes are TRBV20-1 and TRBJ2-5, with D tentatively TRBD1 or TRBD2 (5 bases each). The CDR3 is made up of 14 amino acids. V was shortened by 3 bases and J by 4 bases, with 15 bases between the two germline ends. CDR1 is DFQATT, CDR2 SNEGSKA, per germline (reference sequence). CDR3 in amino acids: CSASQRGLGETQYF. The CDR3 nucleotides read TGCAGTGCTAGTCAACGGGGCCTAGGAGAGACCCAGTACTTC.

This chain connects TRBV10-3 to TRBJ1-2; TRBD1 matches 7 bases. Germline V lookup: CDR1 ENHRY, CDR2 SYGVKD. This CDR3 spans 13 amino acids. V was clipped by 7 bases and J by 1 base; unmatched bases: 3. The DNA of the CDR3 is TGTGCCATCAAGGACAGGAATAACTATGGCTACACCTTC. Encoded protein: CAIKDRNNYGYTF.

In its sample, this clonotype was seen a few times. The V and J genes are TRBV7-2 and TRBJ2-1, with D perhaps being TRBD1 or TRBD2 (5 bases each). V was cut by 1 base and J by 0 bases, with 16 bases left in between. Germline-derived CDR1 and CDR2 are SGHTA and FQGNSA. This CDR3 spans 18 amino acids. CDR3 in amino acids: CASSLVWSWGSSYNEQFF. The CDR3 DNA is TGTGCCAGCAGCTTAGTATGGTCGTGGGGGAGCTCCTACAATGAGCAGTTCTTC. Drawing the rest from reference TRBV7-2 and TRBJ2-1, the complete variable domain is GAGVSQSPSNKVTEKGKDVELRCDPISGHTALYWYRQSLGQGLEFLIYFQGNSAPDKSGLPSDRFSAERTGGSVSTLTIQRTQQEDSAVYLCASSLVWSWGSSYNEQFFGPGTRLTVL.

Many counts were recorded for this clonotype. This chain connects TRBV20-1 to TRBJ2-1, with 7 bases identical to TRBD2. Trimming removed 6 bases from V and 5 bases from J; junction bases left unmatched: 7. CDR1 is DFQATT, CDR2 SNEGSKA, per germline (reference sequence). The CDR3 sequence is 13 residues long. The CDR3 DNA reads TGCAGTGCCAGCGGGGATCCCGACAATGAGCAGTTCTTC. Translated, it gives CSASGDPDNEQFF.

About this clonotype: A much larger clonotype is one base distant, so this may be a read error. The CDR3 ends on some other residue instead of the conserved phenylalanine or tryptophan, so this is likely a read error. The chain joins TRBV7-2 to TRBJ2-5; no clear D. V was pared by 0 bases and J by 5 bases, with 10 bases between. The germline gives CDR1 SGHTA, CDR2 FQGNSA. CDR3 length equals 14 residues. This CDR3 reads CASSLAGFVETQYS. In DNA form, the CDR3 reads TGTGCCAGCAGCTTAGCGGGCTTCGTGGAGACCCAGTACTCC.

There are a few counts of this clonotype. The chain links TRBV5-1 to TRBJ2-2, with 9 bases that match TRBD2. With 1 base clipped from V and 1 base from J, the junction kept 2 bases outside the gene matches. In germline, CDR1 is SGHRS, CDR2 YFSETQ. The CDR3 consists of 16 residues. The CDR3 sequence: CASSLTSGWNTGELFF. CDR3 DNA sequence: TGCGCCAGCAGCTTGACTAGCGGGTGGAACACCGGGGAGCTGTTTTTT.

This chain connects TRBV18 to TRBJ2-1, with 10 bases lining up with TRBD2. The CDR3 consists of 16 residues. Germline lookup yields CDR1 KGHSH and CDR2 LQKENI. Trimming at V came to 4 bases and at J to 8 bases, leaving 11 bases not matched to a gene. CDR3 DNA sequence: TGTGCCAGCTCACAAATAATGAGCGGGAGGGGCGATGAGCAGTTCTTC. Protein product: CASSQIMSGRGDEQFF. Variable domain in full (rest from reference TRBV18 and TRBJ2-1): NAGVMQNPRHLVRRRGQEARLRCSPMKGHSHVYWYRQLPEEGLKFMVYLQKENIIDESGMPKERFSAEFPKEGPSILRIQQVVRGDSAAYFCASSQIMSGRGDEQFFGPGTRLTVL.

The V and J genes are TRBV4-1 and TRBJ1-4; D gene uncertain. V lost 4 bases to trimming and J lost 5 bases, with 11 bases between them. This CDR3 contains 14 residues. Germline V gene lookup returns CDR1 MGHRA and CDR2 YSYEKL. CDR3 nucleotide sequence: TGCGCCAGCAGCCCCGCTACCCTAAATGAAAAACTGTTTTTT. It encodes CASSPATLNEKLFF.

This clonotype was counted at least ten times. The chain is built from TRBV6-5 and TRBJ2-5, with 12 bases matching TRBD1. Trimming removed 4 bases from V and 1 base from J; junction bases left unmatched: 10. The CDR3 loop spans 18 amino acids. Per the germline V gene, CDR1 is MNHEY and CDR2 is SVGAGI. Written as DNA, the CDR3 is TGTGCCAGCAGTTTCGGACTTGGGACAGGGGGCGGCCAAGAGACCCAGTACTTC. Translation: CASSFGLGTGGGQETQYF.

This clonotype was observed a few times. The V gene is TRBV6-4, the J gene TRBJ2-1, with D maybe TRBD2 (6 bases). Per the germline V gene, CDR1 is MRHNA and CDR2 is SNTAGT. Trimming stripped 6 bases from V and 6 bases from J, with 12 bases between. The CDR3 totals 13 residues. The CDR3 sequence: CASSFFGSNEQFF. CDR3 nucleotides: TGTGCCAGCAGCTTTTTCGGGAGCAATGAGCAGTTCTTC.